This is a list of T cell receptor beta chains from one sample in a study of early T cells in non-severe SARS-CoV-2 infection. TCRdb processed the 5' RACE reads anew with MiXCR; each CDR3 protein has one entry. Of about 77,000 distinct CDR3 sequences listed, 10% to 15% are singletons. The sample here was whole blood, taken at baseline. These receptors were obtained from an adult who was a healthcare worker with PCR-confirmed SARS-CoV-2 infection or an uninfected control (not recorded which). The donor label of this sample is uncertain. The CDR3 runs from the conserved cysteine through the conserved F or W. A D gene is named only where the DNA matches it firmly. The size field is filled for only some rows; it gives once, few, many or a size class.

clone_size: few
d_call: TRBD1
v_call: TRBV24-1
j_call: TRBJ1-1
cdr3_nt: TGTGCCACCAGTGAGGATAGGGACAGGGGTATGAACACTGAAGCTTTCTTT
cdr3_aa: CATSEDRDRGMNTEAFF

clone_size: .
d_call: TRBD2
v_call: TRBV6-2/TRBV6-3
j_call: TRBJ2-7
cdr3_nt: TGTGCCAGCAGTTACTCACTAGCGGGAGCTCGGTACGAGCAGTACTTC
cdr3_aa: CASSYSLAGARYEQYF

clone_size: few
d_call: TRBD2
v_call: TRBV6-1
j_call: TRBJ2-7
cdr3_nt: TGTGCCAGCAGTGATCCCGTTAGCGGGAGAGGGTACGAGCAGTACTTC
cdr3_aa: CASSDPVSGRGYEQYF

clone_size: few
d_call: .
v_call: TRBV6-2/TRBV6-3
j_call: TRBJ2-1
cdr3_nt: TGTGCCAGCGGTGAGTCGTACGCTTTAAGTTACAATGAGCAGTTCTTC
cdr3_aa: CASGESYALSYNEQFF

clone_size: .
d_call: .
v_call: TRBV27
j_call: TRBJ2-7
cdr3_nt: TGTGCCAGCAGTTTCGAGAGGGTCGAGTGCGAGCAGTACTTC
cdr3_aa: CASSFERVECEQYF

clone_size: few
d_call: .
v_call: TRBV11-2
j_call: TRBJ1-1
cdr3_nt: TGTGCCAGCAGTCCAGGGTTTGGGACTGAAGCTTTCTTT
cdr3_aa: CASSPGFGTEAFF

clone_size: many
d_call: TRBD1
v_call: TRBV5-1
j_call: TRBJ2-7
cdr3_nt: TGCGCCAGCAGCACCGACAGGGCCTACGAGCAGTACTTC
cdr3_aa: CASSTDRAYEQYF

clone_size: many
d_call: .
v_call: TRBV7-3
j_call: TRBJ2-5
cdr3_nt: TGTGCCAGCAGCTTAGGAGGGGGCCAAGAGACCCAGTACTTC
cdr3_aa: CASSLGGGQETQYF

clone_size: .
d_call: .
v_call: TRBV6-2/TRBV6-3
j_call: TRBJ2-5
cdr3_nt: TGTGCCAGCAGTGGCCCCCGCGGGGTACAGACCCAGTACTTC
cdr3_aa: CASSGPRGVQTQYF

clone_size: few
d_call: .
v_call: TRBV27
j_call: TRBJ2-1
cdr3_nt: TGTGCCAGCAGTTTATACGGGGCTAGCGCATTAATTGAGCAGTTCTTC
cdr3_aa: CASSLYGASALIEQFF

clone_size: .
d_call: .
v_call: TRBV14
j_call: TRBJ2-4
cdr3_nt: TGTGCCAGCAGCCAAGACAGGGTTAACATTCAGTACTTC
cdr3_aa: CASSQDRVNIQYF

clone_size: .
d_call: TRBD1
v_call: TRBV29-1
j_call: TRBJ2-7
cdr3_nt: TGCAGCGTTGGACAGGGCTGGAGCGAGCAGTACTTC
cdr3_aa: CSVGQGWSEQYF

clone_size: few
d_call: TRBD2
v_call: TRBV6-5
j_call: TRBJ2-5
cdr3_nt: TGTGCCAGCAGTTACAGGGGTAGCGGGAAAGAACAAGAGACCCAGTACTTC
cdr3_aa: CASSYRGSGKEQETQYF

clone_size: .
d_call: .
v_call: TRBV20-1
j_call: TRBJ2-1
cdr3_nt: TGCAGTGCATTCTTCCTCGGACTGTTTAATGAGCAGTTCTTC
cdr3_aa: CSAFFLGLFNEQFF

clone_size: few
d_call: TRBD1
v_call: TRBV6-2/TRBV6-3
j_call: TRBJ1-5
cdr3_nt: TGTGCCAGCAGTTCCACCGGGACAGGTAGCAATCAGCCCCAGCATTTT
cdr3_aa: CASSSTGTGSNQPQHF

clone_size: .
d_call: .
v_call: TRBV5-6
j_call: TRBJ1-6
cdr3_nt: TGTGCCAGCCGCGGGACCCCGTGGGATTCACCCCTCCACTTT
cdr3_aa: CASRGTPWDSPLHF

clone_size: few
d_call: .
v_call: TRBV12-3/TRBV12-4
j_call: TRBJ2-1
cdr3_nt: TGTGCCAGCAGTTTAAGGTCGGGCCCTTACTACAATGAGCAGTTCTTC
cdr3_aa: CASSLRSGPYYNEQFF

clone_size: .
d_call: TRBD1
v_call: TRBV2
j_call: TRBJ2-3
cdr3_nt: TGTGCCAGCAGTGATGACAGGGCCACAGATACGCAGTATTTT
cdr3_aa: CASSDDRATDTQYF

clone_size: few
d_call: .
v_call: TRBV6-6
j_call: TRBJ1-6
cdr3_nt: TGTGCCAGCAGTCGACAGGAATATAATTCACCCCTCCACTTT
cdr3_aa: CASSRQEYNSPLHF

clone_size: few
d_call: TRBD1
v_call: TRBV24-1
j_call: TRBJ2-1
cdr3_nt: TGTGCCACCAGTGACACGGACAGGGAGCAGTTCTTC
cdr3_aa: CATSDTDREQFF

clone_size: many
d_call: TRBD2
v_call: TRBV6-6
j_call: TRBJ2-3
cdr3_nt: TGTGCCAGCAGAAGGAGACTAGCGTTAGATACGCAGTATTTT
cdr3_aa: CASRRRLALDTQYF

clone_size: .
d_call: .
v_call: TRBV2
j_call: TRBJ2-5
cdr3_nt: TGTGCCAGCAGGGAGGATCAAGAGACCCAGTACTTC
cdr3_aa: CASREDQETQYF

clone_size: .
d_call: .
v_call: TRBV11-2
j_call: TRBJ2-7
cdr3_nt: TGTGCCAGCAGCTGGGCCGGGGACTACGAGCAGTACTTC
cdr3_aa: CASSWAGDYEQYF

clone_size: .
d_call: TRBD2
v_call: TRBV4-2
j_call: TRBJ2-3
cdr3_nt: TGTGCCAGCAGCCAAGGTAGCGGGAACACAGATACGCAGTATTTT
cdr3_aa: CASSQGSGNTDTQYF

clone_size: few
d_call: .
v_call: TRBV6-2/TRBV6-3
j_call: TRBJ1-5
cdr3_nt: TGTGCCAGCCTACTCGCGGATGGGGGCAATCAGCCCCAGCATTTT
cdr3_aa: CASLLADGGNQPQHF

clone_size: .
d_call: .
v_call: TRBV7-8
j_call: TRBJ1-2
cdr3_nt: TGTGCCAGCAGCTCCGGACCAATGTGGGGCTACACCTTC
cdr3_aa: CASSSGPMWGYTF

clone_size: .
d_call: .
v_call: TRBV30
j_call: TRBJ2-5
cdr3_nt: TGTGCCTGGGTAACAGGAAAGACCCAGTACTTC
cdr3_aa: CAWVTGKTQYF

clone_size: .
d_call: .
v_call: TRBV11-2
j_call: TRBJ2-3
cdr3_nt: TGTGCCAGCAGCTTAGATCAACTTCCAGATACGCAGTATTTT
cdr3_aa: CASSLDQLPDTQYF

clone_size: .
d_call: .
v_call: TRBV2
j_call: TRBJ1-2
cdr3_nt: TGTGCCAGCAGGAGGGAAGACATCCCATCAGGCAGCTACACCTTC
cdr3_aa: CASRREDIPSGSYTF

clone_size: .
d_call: .
v_call: TRBV5-4
j_call: TRBJ2-6
cdr3_nt: TGTGCCAGCAGTTTCTGGCTAGCGTCTGGGGCCAACGTCCTGACTTTC
cdr3_aa: CASSFWLASGANVLTF

clone_size: many
d_call: .
v_call: TRBV7-6
j_call: TRBJ2-2
cdr3_nt: TGTGCCAGCAGCTTAGAGCAGTTAACCATGCCCGCGAACACCGGGGAGCTGTTTTTT
cdr3_aa: CASSLEQLTMPANTGELFF

clone_size: .
d_call: .
v_call: TRBV29-1
j_call: TRBJ1-2
cdr3_nt: TGCAGCGTCCAGAGCGGAAATGGCTACACCTTC
cdr3_aa: CSVQSGNGYTF

clone_size: many
d_call: TRBD2
v_call: TRBV7-2
j_call: TRBJ2-5
cdr3_nt: TGTGCCAGCAGACATCCGGGACTAGCGGTAGAGACCCAGTACTTC
cdr3_aa: CASRHPGLAVETQYF

clone_size: many
d_call: .
v_call: TRBV30
j_call: TRBJ2-1
cdr3_nt: TGTGCCTGGAGTGAGCTCTCTGAGCAGTTCTTC
cdr3_aa: CAWSELSEQFF

clone_size: many
d_call: .
v_call: TRBV12-3/TRBV12-4
j_call: TRBJ2-3
cdr3_nt: TGTGCCAGCAGTCCCACTTCAGGACAGTTAAGCACAGATACGCAGTATTTT
cdr3_aa: CASSPTSGQLSTDTQYF

clone_size: many
d_call: .
v_call: TRBV3-2
j_call: TRBJ2-3
cdr3_nt: TGTGCCAGCAGCCAAGAGTTCTGTAATACGCAGTATTTT
cdr3_aa: CASSQEFCNTQYF

clone_size: few
d_call: .
v_call: TRBV7-3
j_call: TRBJ2-3
cdr3_nt: TGTGCCAGCAGCCCCGGTCCGGCCCTCCTCTCGAGTGGAGATACGCAGTATTTT
cdr3_aa: CASSPGPALLSSGDTQYF

clone_size: few
d_call: .
v_call: TRBV5-1
j_call: TRBJ2-1
cdr3_nt: TGCGCCAGCAGCTTTGGGGGTTCTTACATCAATGAGCAGTTCTTC
cdr3_aa: CASSFGGSYINEQFF

clone_size: .
d_call: .
v_call: TRBV12-5
j_call: TRBJ2-5
cdr3_nt: TGTGCTAGTGGTTATGGGGAGACCCAGTACTTC
cdr3_aa: CASGYGETQYF

clone_size: few
d_call: .
v_call: TRBV6-1
j_call: TRBJ1-2
cdr3_nt: TGTGCCAGCAGTGAAGCCGGGGGGGCGGAAGGCTATGGCTACACCTTC
cdr3_aa: CASSEAGGAEGYGYTF

clone_size: few
d_call: .
v_call: TRBV20-1
j_call: TRBJ2-2
cdr3_nt: TGCAGTGCTGGAAGGCCCTTGACAGGCGGCGGGGAGCTGTTTTTT
cdr3_aa: CSAGRPLTGGGELFF

clone_size: many
d_call: .
v_call: TRBV12-3/TRBV12-4
j_call: TRBJ2-7
cdr3_nt: TGTGCCAGCAGTTTATCCGCCTACGAGCAGTACTTC
cdr3_aa: CASSLSAYEQYF

clone_size: many
d_call: TRBD1
v_call: TRBV27
j_call: TRBJ1-2
cdr3_nt: TGTGCCAGCAGCCCCGGGGCAGGGGGCTTCTATGGCTACACCTTC
cdr3_aa: CASSPGAGGFYGYTF